The 10 T cell receptor beta chains below come from one sample, sequenced in a study of CD39 and CD103 CD8 tumor-infiltrating T cells. Method: immunoSEQ multiplex PCR; TCRdb's copy keeps in-frame clones and lacks some. The sample yields about 7,400 clones, around three fifths seen once. Sequencing input: CD8+ T cells sorted from blood. Subset specified: total memory CD8 T cells (CD45RA-CCR7+/-) from blood or uninvolved lymph node. These receptors were obtained from a human donor with head and neck squamous cell carcinoma.

The chain employs TRBV28 and TRBJ1-5; D ambiguous. The CDR3 covers 15 residues. Germline CDR1 reads MDHEN; CDR2 reads SYDVKM. Trimming removed 7 bases from V and 0 bases from J, with 13 bases in between. The CDR3 is CASTPAVYSNQPQHF. CDR3 DNA: TGTGCCAGCACTCCAGCGGTATATAGCAATCAGCCCCAGCATTTT.

The CDR3 spells CASSPIPYEQYF. In DNA form, the CDR3 reads TGTGCCAGCAGCCCTATTCCTTACGAGCAGTACTTC. The chain is built from TRBV28 and TRBJ2-7; D unclear. The CDR3 length is 12 residues. Germline V gene data show CDR1 as MDHEN and CDR2 as SYDVKM. The ends were cut back, 6 bases at V and 4 bases at J, with 10 bases in the middle.

The chain combines TRBV18 with TRBJ2-7; D gene ambiguous. V was shortened by 3 bases and J by 4 bases, with 4 bases between the two germline ends. This CDR3 is 11 amino acids long. The V gene's germline CDR1 is KGHSH and CDR2 LQKENI. The chain's CDR3 is CASSPGYEQYF. CDR3 sequence (DNA): TGTGCCAGCTCACCCGGATACGAGCAGTACTTC.

This CDR3 reads CASSFLGQGHEQYF. CDR3 bases: TGTGCCAGCAGTTTCCTTGGACAGGGCCACGAGCAGTACTTC. The chain carries TRBV6-5 and TRBJ2-7, with TRBD1 identical over 8 bases. The CDR3 runs 14 residues. The V and J ends lost 4 bases and 5 bases, in that order; junction bases with no gene match: 7. Germline V CDR1 and CDR2: MNHEY, SVGAGI.

This clone has more than one count but fewer than ten. The V and J genes are TRBV6-1 and TRBJ2-7, with D unresolved. The V end lost 2 bases, the J end lost 2 bases, and 7 bases lay between the germline ends. The germline gives CDR1 MNHNS, CDR2 SASEGT. CDR3 size: 13 residues. The chain's CDR3 is CASSENRAYEQYF. CDR3 nucleotide sequence: TGTGCCAGCAGTGAAAATCGAGCCTACGAGCAGTACTTC.

This sequence joins TRBV19 and TRBJ1-5, with unresolved D. Germline-derived CDR1 and CDR2 are LNHDA and SQIVND (reference sequence). This CDR3 is built from 14 residues. V lost 4 bases to trimming and J lost 7 bases, with 14 bases between them. Here the CDR3 reads CASSTPGLGQPQHF. The CDR3 nucleotides read TGTGCCAGTAGTACCCCTGGTCTGGGGCAGCCCCAGCATTTT.

V and J are TRBV4-1 and TRBJ1-6, with 9 bases matching TRBD1. Germline V lookup: CDR1 MGHRA, CDR2 YSYEKL. The CDR3 loop spans 14 amino acids. V was clipped by 4 bases and J by 7 bases; unmatched bases: 2. CDR3 amino acids: CASSLGQGNSPLHF. CDR3 nucleotides: TGCGCCAGCAGCCTAGGACAGGGGAATTCACCCCTCCACTTT.

The V call is TRBV5-5, the J call TRBJ2-7, with TRBD1 as a possible D gene (5 bases). The CDR3 length is 14 residues. Germline loops: CDR1 SGHKS, CDR2 YYEKEE (reference sequence). Trimming removed 1 base from V and 6 bases from J, with 14 bases in between. CDR3 nucleotides: TGTGCCAGCAGCTTGTCCCGGCAGGGTGGCGAGCAGTACTTC. It yields the protein CASSLSRQGGEQYF.

The chain joins TRBV6-6 to TRBJ2-5, with D unclear. Germline CDR1 is MNHNY and CDR2 is SVGAGI (reference sequence). V shed 0 bases and J shed 4 bases, with 12 bases lying between them. This CDR3 is built from 15 residues. The CDR3 here is CASSYSTLPPETQYF. In nucleotides, the CDR3 is TGTGCCAGCAGTTACTCCACTCTTCCACCAGAGACCCAGTACTTC.

The chain combines TRBV7-8 with TRBJ2-1, with a possible D match to TRBD2 (5 bases). V lost 4 bases, J lost 3 bases, and 13 bases lay in between. Germline values: CDR1 SGHVS, CDR2 FQNEAQ. CDR3 length: 15 amino acids. CDR3 sequence: CASSSEDVYYNEQFF. The CDR3 nucleotides read TGTGCCAGCAGCTCGGAGGACGTGTACTACAATGAGCAGTTCTTC. Full variable domain (remainder filled in from reference TRBV7-8 and TRBJ2-1): GAGVSQSPRYKVAKRGQDVALRCDPISGHVSLFWYQQALGQGPEFLTYFQNEAQLDKSGLPSDRFFAERPEGSVSTLKIQRTQQEDSAVYLCASSSEDVYYNEQFFGPGTRLTVL.